The 24 T cell receptor beta chains listed next were all sequenced from one sample in a study of T cells after yellow fever vaccination. TCRdb redid the calling of the 5' RACE reads with MiXCR, one entry per CDR3 protein. This table has roughly 170,000 distinct CDR3 sequences, around 9% appearing once. The specimen was CD8+ T cells sorted from PBMCs, collected 45 days after the yellow fever booster vaccination. These receptors were taken from a young man who received the YFV17D yellow fever vaccine.

In this sample, this clonotype turned up a few times. The chain employs TRBV6-5 and TRBJ2-5; D may be TRBD1 (6 bases). CDR3 length: 14 residues. Deletions cut 7 bases from V and 6 bases from J, with 18 bases between. Germline V gene sequence: CDR1 MNHEY, CDR2 SVGAGI. The CDR3 sequence: CASTGALEGQTQYF. The DNA of the CDR3 is TGTGCCAGCACAGGGGCCCTGGAAGGCCAGACCCAGTACTTC.

In this sample, this clonotype turned up a few times. The V and J genes are TRBV5-1 and TRBJ1-1; D is unresolved. This CDR3 contains 14 residues. Germline V gene lookup returns CDR1 SGHRS and CDR2 YFSETQ. V shed 4 bases and J shed 0 bases, with 10 bases lying between them. The CDR3: CASSQWELNTEAFF. The CDR3 DNA is TGCGCCAGCAGCCAGTGGGAACTGAACACTGAAGCTTTCTTT.

This clonotype was found a few times. The V gene is TRBV7-6, the J gene TRBJ1-1, with TRBD1 matching over 11 bases. Looked up from germline, CDR1 is SGHVS and CDR2 is FNYEAQ. After removal of 10 bases from V and 4 bases from J, the junction contained 8 bases not matched to a gene. This CDR3 is built from 14 residues. CDR3 in amino acids: CAIGGTGGVTEAFF. Written as DNA, the CDR3 is TGTGCCATTGGGGGGACAGGGGGAGTCACTGAAGCTTTCTTT.

This clonotype was recorded a few times. The chain employs TRBV24-1 and TRBJ2-1, with TRBD2 matching over 12 bases. Germline V gene lookup returns CDR1 KGHDR and CDR2 SFDVKD. With V trimmed by 2 bases and J by 10 bases, 8 bases remained unmatched. The CDR3 loop spans 16 amino acids. The CDR3 DNA sequence: TGTGCCACCAGTGATTCCCTAGCGGGGGGGCCATGGGAGCAGTTCTTC. Its protein is CATSDSLAGGPWEQFF.

This clonotype has at least ten counts. One junction end disagrees with the germline gene, perhaps due to a read error. The chain links TRBV27 to TRBJ1-6, with D perhaps matching TRBD1 (6 bases). CDR3 length: 16 residues. CDR1 and CDR2 from the germline V gene are MNHEY and SMNVEV (reference sequence). In DNA form, the CDR3 reads TGTGCCAGCGGTTTGCGGGAGGGGGAATATAATTCACCCCTCCACTTT. As protein: CASGLREGEYNSPLHF.

The rearrangement links TRBV15 to TRBJ2-3; 9 bases match TRBD1. V shed 3 bases, J shed 0 bases, and the junction held 22 bases outside the gene matches. The CDR3 consists of 22 residues. Germline V gives CDR1 LNHNV, CDR2 YYDKDF (reference sequence). Here the CDR3 DNA reads TGTGCCACCAGCAGGACGCCTGGACAGGGGACCAACTCGTGGAAAAGCACAGATACGCAGTATTTT. Its translation is CATSRTPGQGTNSWKSTDTQYF.

This clonotype was seen a handful of times. V is TRBV5-4 and J is TRBJ2-7, with 8 bases identical to TRBD2. V gave up 0 bases and J gave up 1 base; unmatched junction bases: 6. CDR1 is SGHNT and CDR2 is YYREEE in the germline V gene (reference sequence). The CDR3 totals 16 residues. This CDR3 reads CASSLAPAGGSYEQYF. CDR3 in DNA: TGTGCCAGCAGCTTGGCTCCGGCGGGGGGTTCCTACGAGCAGTACTTC. Variable domain in full (rest from reference TRBV5-4 and TRBJ2-7): ETGVTQSPTHLIKTRGQQVTLRCSSQSGHNTVSWYQQALGQGPQFIFQYYREEENGRGNFPPRFSGLQFPNYSSELNVNALELDDSALYLCASSLAPAGGSYEQYFGPGTRLTVT.

This chain's CDR3 is CASSSRTGVHSSLQGEQFF. The CDR3 DNA sequence: TGTGCCAGCAGCTCCAGGACAGGCGTTCATAGTTCCTTACAGGGGGAGCAGTTCTTC. This chain links TRBV7-9 with TRBJ2-1; 7 positions agree with TRBD1. The CDR3 extends over 19 amino acids. Germline V lookup: CDR1 SEHNR, CDR2 FQNEAQ (reference sequence). V trimming: 4 bases; J trimming: 10 bases; junction bases outside the gene matches: 25. Drawing the rest from reference TRBV7-9 and TRBJ2-1, the complete variable domain is DTGVSQNPRHKITKRGQNVTFRCDPISEHNRLYWYRQTLGQGPEFLTYFQNEAQLEKSRLLSDRFSAERPKGSFSTLEIQRTEQGDSAMYLCASSSRTGVHSSLQGEQFFGPGTRLTVL.

V usage is TRBV12-3 or TRBV12-4 and J usage is TRBJ2-3, with a weak D call TRBD1 (6 bases). V lost 6 bases and J lost 4, with 11 bases in between. This CDR3 has 13 amino acids. The CDR3 sequence: CASSVTGPDTQYF. The CDR3 DNA sequence: TGTGCCAGCAGCGTTACAGGGCCAGATACGCAGTATTTT.

This clonotype has ten or more counts. The chain has TRBV11-2 and TRBJ2-3, with 7 bases matching TRBD2. Germline lookup yields CDR1 SGHAT and CDR2 FQNNGV. The CDR3 has 16 amino acids. J gave up 0 bases and V 3 bases, and 6 bases lay outside the gene matches. The CDR3 loop reads CASSFSGGISTDTQYF. In DNA form, the CDR3 reads TGTGCCAGCAGCTTTTCCGGGGGGATTAGCACAGATACGCAGTATTTT.

The chain combines TRBV9 with TRBJ2-1; 9 bases line up with TRBD2. Trimming took 4 bases from V and 7 from J; bases not matched to a gene: 9. Per the germline V gene, CDR1 is SGDLS and CDR2 is YYNGEE. This CDR3 has 15 amino acids. Here the CDR3 reads CASSPGGLASNEQFF. DNA of the CDR3: TGTGCCAGCAGCCCCGGAGGACTAGCGTCAAATGAGCAGTTCTTC.

The V call is TRBV6-6, the J call TRBJ2-2, with D maybe TRBD2 (6 bases). This CDR3 has 17 amino acids. Per the germline V gene, CDR1 is MNHNY and CDR2 is SVGAGI (reference sequence). Trimming removed 0 bases at V and 4 bases at J, with 15 bases between. CDR3 DNA sequence: TGTGCCAGCAGTTACTCGATTACGGGACTCGGCACCGGGGAGCTGTTTTTT. Translation: CASSYSITGLGTGELFF.

This clonotype has at least ten counts. This chain links TRBV4-1 with TRBJ1-2; D possibly corresponds to TRBD1 (5 bases). V was clipped by 6 bases and J by 5 bases, with 10 bases between them. Germline V gene lookup returns CDR1 MGHRA and CDR2 YSYEKL. The CDR3 extends over 12 amino acids. The CDR3, as DNA: TGCGCCAGCAGTCCTCAGGGTTATGGCTACACCTTC. It translates to CASSPQGYGYTF.

This chain uses TRBV7-9 with TRBJ2-7; 9 positions agree with TRBD1. Germline CDR1 and CDR2: SEHNR and FQNEAQ (reference sequence). Losses at the gene ends were 2 bases for V and 6 bases for J; bases not matched to a gene: 14. The CDR3 extends over 17 amino acids. The DNA of the CDR3 is TGTGCCAGCAGCTTAAGTGGGACAGGGAATCCATTGGGCGAGCAGTACGTC. This codes for CASSLSGTGNPLGEQYV.

This clonotype was seen many times. The chain uses TRBV12-3 or TRBV12-4 and TRBJ1-1, with D possibly TRBD1 on 5 matching bases. This CDR3 has 14 amino acids. Trimming left V 6 bases short and J 3 bases short, with 14 bases between. CDR3 sequence: CASSPGGDYTEAFF. CDR3 sequence (DNA): TGTGCCAGCAGCCCTGGGGGGGACTACACTGAAGCTTTCTTT.

The CDR3 nucleotides are TGTGCCAGCAGTTATGTTCAAGTTAATTCACCCCTCCACTTT. This encodes CASSYVQVNSPLHF. The chain combines TRBV27 with TRBJ1-6; D gene uncertain. The CDR3 has 14 amino acids. The germline V gene encodes CDR1 MNHEY and CDR2 SMNVEV (reference sequence). V was pared by 4 bases and J by 6 bases, with 10 bases between.

This clonotype was seen only a few times. The CDR3 DNA follows: TGTGCCAGCAAGGATTGGGAGACCGGGGAGCTGTTTTTT. Protein product: CASKDWETGELFF. This rearrangement joins TRBV6-1 to TRBJ2-2, with D perhaps matching TRBD2 (5 bases). V was clipped by 7 bases and J by 5 bases, with 11 bases between them. The CDR3 has 13 amino acids. Germline-derived CDR1 and CDR2 are MNHNS and SASEGT.

This clonotype was seen at least ten times. The CDR3 coding sequence is TGTGCCAGCAGCCGCACTAGCGGGGGAACAGATACGCAGTATTTT. Translation gives CASSRTSGGTDTQYF. The J gene is TRBJ2-3, the V gene TRBV7-9; 11 positions match TRBD2. Germline CDR1 SEHNR, CDR2 FQNEAQ (reference sequence). CDR3 length: 15 residues. V lost 5 bases and J lost 3; bases outside the gene matches: 4.

The table lists this clonotype with many counts. CDR3: CASSPLQGPKNIQYF. The DNA of the CDR3 is TGTGCCAGCAGCCCCCTACAGGGACCCAAAAACATTCAGTACTTC. The V and J genes are TRBV11-2 and TRBJ2-4; D possibly corresponds to TRBD1 (6 bases). With 5 bases removed from V and 2 bases from J, the gap between germline ends came to 13 bases. The CDR3 consists of 15 residues. Germline assignment: CDR1 SGHAT and CDR2 FQNNGV.

The rearrangement joins TRBV3-1 to TRBJ2-3; the match to TRBD2 covers 8 bases. CDR1 is LGHDT, CDR2 YNNKEL, per germline (reference sequence). V was pared by 1 base and J by 3 bases, with 6 bases of the junction left unmatched. The CDR3 is 16 residues long. The CDR3 bases are TGTGCCAGCAGCCAAGGAGCGGGGGTGAATACAGATACGCAGTATTTT. Amino acids: CASSQGAGVNTDTQYF.

The V and J genes are TRBV11-2 and TRBJ2-1; 13 bases align to TRBD2. Looked up from germline, CDR1 is SGHAT and CDR2 is FQNNGV. Losses at the gene ends were 5 bases for V and 12 bases for J; bases not matched to a gene: 10. There are 15 residues in the CDR3. This chain's CDR3 is CASSPRTSGGGVQFF. DNA for the CDR3: TGTGCCAGCAGCCCGCGGACTAGCGGGGGTGGTGTGCAGTTCTTC.

J is TRBJ2-1 and V is TRBV3-1; no firm D call. Per the germline V gene, CDR1 is LGHDT and CDR2 is YNNKEL (reference sequence). The V and J ends lost 0 bases and 0 bases respectively, with 12 bases between them. This CDR3 comprises 17 residues. In nucleotides, the CDR3 is TGTGCCAGCAGCCAAGATTTGGGTCCTAGCTCCTACAATGAGCAGTTCTTC. This codes for CASSQDLGPSSYNEQFF.

This clonotype was found many times. CDR3 coding DNA: TGTGCCAGCAGCCAAGGGGGGACAGGGGTCTACGAGCAGTACTTC. Its translation is CASSQGGTGVYEQYF. The J gene is TRBJ2-7, the V gene TRBV7-9, with TRBD1 matching 10 bases. Per the germline V gene, CDR1 is SEHNR and CDR2 is FQNEAQ (reference sequence). The CDR3 sequence is 15 residues long. V was pared by 5 bases and J by 3 bases, with 7 bases of the junction left unmatched.

This clonotype occurred a few times. The chain couples TRBV27 to TRBJ1-1; tentatively, D is TRBD1 (5 bases). The germline V gene encodes CDR1 MNHEY and CDR2 SMNVEV (reference sequence). This CDR3 comprises 15 residues. V lost 0 bases and J lost 0, with 8 bases in between. This CDR3 is CASSLSGVLNTEAFF. For the CDR3, the DNA is TGTGCCAGCAGTTTATCGGGGGTACTGAACACTGAAGCTTTCTTT.